This T cell receptor (beta chain) was captured in a study of T cells in Graves' hyperthyroidism and ophthalmopathy. Study-wide background: Peripheral blood collection took place at initial diagnosis, before any treatment.

Turning to this clonotype: Its cognate antigen is unknown.

8.5 to 10 ml of fresh peripheral blood supplied the PBMCs. RNA transcripts served as the template for amplifying TCR beta CDR3 regions. Carried out on the TCR CDR3, a first-round RT-PCR used the HTBI primer set. One entry per CDR3 protein results from TCRdb running MiXCR on the multiplex PCR reads. The sample lists 800,000 or so distinct CDR3 sequences, about 38% seen once, with approximately 8.7% in the top ten. Study conclusions and caveats: The model forecast ophthalmopathy, anticipating it by a median around 6.5 months before onset.

V was shortened by 4 bases and J by 3 bases, with 15 bases between the two germline ends. The CDR3 runs 15 residues. Germline values: CDR1 SEHNR, CDR2 FQNEAQ (reference sequence). The chain uses TRBV7-9 and TRBJ2-5, with D possibly being TRBD1 or TRBD2 (7 bases each). The sequence came from a young man with Graves' hyperthyroidism. Input material: blood. In DNA, the CDR3 is TGTGCCAGCAGCTCATGGGAGGGGGCGGAAGAGACCCAGTACTTC. The encoded protein is CASSSWEGAEETQYF.